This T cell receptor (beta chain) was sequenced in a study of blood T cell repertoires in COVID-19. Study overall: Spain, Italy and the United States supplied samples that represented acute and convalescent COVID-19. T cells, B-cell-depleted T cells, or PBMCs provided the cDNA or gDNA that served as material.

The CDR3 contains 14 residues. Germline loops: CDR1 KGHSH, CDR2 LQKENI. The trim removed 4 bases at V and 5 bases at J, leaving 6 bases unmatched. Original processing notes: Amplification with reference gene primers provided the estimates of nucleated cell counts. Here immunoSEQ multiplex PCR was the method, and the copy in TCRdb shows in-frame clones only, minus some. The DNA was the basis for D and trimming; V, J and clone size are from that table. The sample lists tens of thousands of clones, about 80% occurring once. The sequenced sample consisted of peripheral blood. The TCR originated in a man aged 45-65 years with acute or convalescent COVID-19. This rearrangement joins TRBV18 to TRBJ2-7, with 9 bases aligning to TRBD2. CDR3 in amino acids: CASSLRGGANEQYF. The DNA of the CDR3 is TGTGCCAGCTCACTTCGCGGGGGGGCCAACGAGCAGTACTTC.